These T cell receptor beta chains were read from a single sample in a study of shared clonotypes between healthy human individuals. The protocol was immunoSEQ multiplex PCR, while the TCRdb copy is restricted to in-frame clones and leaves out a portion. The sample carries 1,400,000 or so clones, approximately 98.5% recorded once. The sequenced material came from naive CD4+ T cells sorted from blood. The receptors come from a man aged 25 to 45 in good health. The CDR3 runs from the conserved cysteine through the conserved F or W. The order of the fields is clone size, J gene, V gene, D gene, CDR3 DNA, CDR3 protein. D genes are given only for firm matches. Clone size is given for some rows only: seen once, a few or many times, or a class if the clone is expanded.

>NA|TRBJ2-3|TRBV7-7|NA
TGTGCTAGCAGCTTAGGACCCACAGATACGCAGTATTTT
CASSLGPTDTQYF
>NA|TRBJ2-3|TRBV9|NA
TGTGCCAGCAGCGTAGCTACAGGACTCACAGATACGCAGTATTTT
CASSVATGLTDTQYF
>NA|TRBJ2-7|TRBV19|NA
TGTGCCAGTAGTCCTCAGGCCGTAACCTACGAGCAGTACTTC
CASSPQAVTYEQYF
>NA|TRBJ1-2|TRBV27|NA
TGTGCCAGCAAAGGTCCTCTACGGGGCTACACCTTC
CASKGPLRGYTF
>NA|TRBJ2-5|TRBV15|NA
TGTGCCACCAGCAGATCCCCCGGAGAGACCCAGTACTTC
CATSRSPGETQYF
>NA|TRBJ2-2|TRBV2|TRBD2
TGTGCCAGCAGTTCAGGGACTAGCAAGAGCACCGGGGAGCTGTTTTTT
CASSSGTSKSTGELFF
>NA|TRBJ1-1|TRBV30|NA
TGTGCCTGGAGGCACAAAATGAACACTGAAGCTTTCTTT
CAWRHKMNTEAFF
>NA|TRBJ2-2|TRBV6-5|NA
TGTGCCAGCAGTTACTTCAGCAACACCGGGGAGCTGTTTTTT
CASSYFSNTGELFF
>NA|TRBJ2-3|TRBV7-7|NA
TGTGCCAGCAGCTTATCAGGGGTCGGAACAGATACGCAGTATTTT
CASSLSGVGTDTQYF
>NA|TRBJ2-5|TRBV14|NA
TGTGCCAGCAGCCCACGGACCCGGTTTTTGGAGACCCAGTACTTC
CASSPRTRFLETQYF
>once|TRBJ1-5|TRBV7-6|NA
TGTGCCAGCAGCTTAGACCGGGGCAATCAGCCCCAGCATTTT
CASSLDRGNQPQHF
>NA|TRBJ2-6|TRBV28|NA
TGTGCCAGCAGTTTACCAGGGAGCGCTGGGGCCAACGTCCTGACTTTC
CASSLPGSAGANVLTF
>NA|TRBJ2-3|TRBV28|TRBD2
TGTGCCAGCAGTTCAGCCGGGACTAGCGGGAGTTTGGGAGATACGCAGTATTTT
CASSSAGTSGSLGDTQYF
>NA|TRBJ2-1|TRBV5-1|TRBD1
TGCGCCAGCAGCTTTGAACGACAGGGCCACAATGAGCAGTTCTTC
CASSFERQGHNEQFF
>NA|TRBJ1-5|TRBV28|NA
TGTGCCACTTCCCCCAATCCTATAAGAAATAGCAATCAGCCCCAGCATTTT
CATSPNPIRNSNQPQHF
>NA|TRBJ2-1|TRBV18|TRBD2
TGTGCCAGCTCACCGGCGGGACTAGCGTCGAGCTCCTACAATGAGCAGTTCTTC
CASSPAGLASSSYNEQFF
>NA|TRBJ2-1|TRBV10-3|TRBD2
TGTGCCATCAGCCACAACTCTACTAGCGGGAGGGGCAATGAGCAGTTCTTC
CAISHNSTSGRGNEQFF
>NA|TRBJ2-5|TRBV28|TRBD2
TGTGCCAGCAGTTTGGCGGGAGGGGGGCAAGAGACCCAGTACTTC
CASSLAGGGQETQYF
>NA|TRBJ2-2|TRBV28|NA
TGTGCCAGCAGTTTACCCCCGACAACCGGGGAGCTGTTTTTT
CASSLPPTTGELFF
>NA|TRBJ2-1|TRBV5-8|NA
TGTGCCAGCAGCTTACATGAGCAGTTCTTC
CASSLHEQFF
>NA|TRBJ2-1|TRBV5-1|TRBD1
TGCGCCAGCAGCTCAAACCCCGGGACAGGGGAAATGAATGAGCAGTTCTTC
CASSSNPGTGEMNEQFF
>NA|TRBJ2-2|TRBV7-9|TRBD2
TGTGCCAGCAGTTATGGGACTAGCGGAGGGAACACCGGGGAGCTGTTTTTT
CASSYGTSGGNTGELFF
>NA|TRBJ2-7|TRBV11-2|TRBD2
TGTGCCAGCAGCTTGGGGACTAGCGGGAGGAGCTCCAACTACGAGCAGTACTTC
CASSLGTSGRSSNYEQYF
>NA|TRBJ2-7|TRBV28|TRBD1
TGTGCCAGCAGTTTCGGGACAGATTCCTACGAGCAGTACTTC
CASSFGTDSYEQYF
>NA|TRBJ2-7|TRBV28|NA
TGTGCCAGCAGTTTTACGCCTAGCGCACTGGGGGAGCAGTACTTC
CASSFTPSALGEQYF
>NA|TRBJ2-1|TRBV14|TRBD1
TGTGCCAGCAGCGAGGGGGCCTACCCCGGGTATGAGCAGTTCTTC
CASSEGAYPGYEQFF
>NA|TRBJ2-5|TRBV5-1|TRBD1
TGCGCCAGCAGCGGGACAGGTTCCCAAGAGACCCAGTACTTC
CASSGTGSQETQYF
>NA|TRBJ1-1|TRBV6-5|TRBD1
TGTGCCAGCAGTTTTGGACAGGGGGAAGCTTTCTTT
CASSFGQGEAFF
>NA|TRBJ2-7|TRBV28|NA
TGTGCCAGCGGGGTGGACAGAAGGATTTCCTACGAGCAGTACTTC
CASGVDRRISYEQYF
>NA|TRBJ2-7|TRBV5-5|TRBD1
TGTGCCAGCAGATGGACAGGGGGCTCCTACGAGCAGTACTTC
CASRWTGGSYEQYF
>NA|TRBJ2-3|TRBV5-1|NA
TGCGCCAGCAGCGTCAGGACCGTGGATACGCAGTATTTT
CASSVRTVDTQYF
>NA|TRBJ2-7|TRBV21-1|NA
TGTGCCAGCAGCAAAGTCAACCTACGCAAGTACTTC
CASSKVNLRKYF
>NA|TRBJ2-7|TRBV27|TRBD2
TGTGCCAGCAGCCGACTAGCGGGAAACGAGCAGTACTTC
CASSRLAGNEQYF
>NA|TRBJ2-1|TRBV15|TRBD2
TGTGCCACCAGCAGAGATGGGAGGGGTCCGTCCTACAATGAGCAGTTCTTC
CATSRDGRGPSYNEQFF
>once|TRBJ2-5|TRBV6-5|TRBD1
TGTGCCAGCATCGGGACAGACCAAGAGACCCAGTACTTC
CASIGTDQETQYF
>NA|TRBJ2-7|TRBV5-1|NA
TGCGCCAGCAGCTTAATCGAGTTCTCCTACGAGCAGTACTTC
CASSLIEFSYEQYF
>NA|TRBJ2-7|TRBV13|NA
TGTGCCAGCAGCACAACCGGGACGGCTAGTCACGAGCAGTACTTC
CASSTTGTASHEQYF
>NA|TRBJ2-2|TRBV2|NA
TGTGCCAGCAGTGGCCGGGGTGCGAACACCGGGGAGCTGTTTTTT
CASSGRGANTGELFF
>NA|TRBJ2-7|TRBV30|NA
TGTGCCTGGAGTGCCCCGGACAGAAATTACGAGCAGTACTTC
CAWSAPDRNYEQYF
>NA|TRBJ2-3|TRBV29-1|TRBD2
TGCAGCGTTGTCGGTGCGGGAGGTCTCACAGATACGCAGTATTTT
CSVVGAGGLTDTQYF
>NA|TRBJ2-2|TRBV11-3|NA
TGTGCCAGCAGCTTAGAGGGGGTTAACACCGGGGAGCTGTTTTTT
CASSLEGVNTGELFF
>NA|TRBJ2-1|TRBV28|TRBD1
TGTGCCACCGGGACAGGAGGACCCTACAATGAGCAGTTCTTC
CATGTGGPYNEQFF
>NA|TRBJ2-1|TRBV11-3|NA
TGTGCCAGCAGCTTAGATTCTCCGTTTAGCTCCTACAATGAGCAGTTCTTC
CASSLDSPFSSYNEQFF
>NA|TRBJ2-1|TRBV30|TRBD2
TGTGCCTGGAGTCCATACCGACCGGGACTAGCGGGAGCGAATGAGCAGTTCTTC
CAWSPYRPGLAGANEQFF
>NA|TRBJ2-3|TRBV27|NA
TGTGCCAGCAGTTTACGTGGGAGCACAGATACGCAGTATTTT
CASSLRGSTDTQYF
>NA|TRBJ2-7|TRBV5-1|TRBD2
TGCGCCAGCAGCTTGGTCGGGGGGGGAAACGCCTACGAGCAGTACTTC
CASSLVGGGNAYEQYF
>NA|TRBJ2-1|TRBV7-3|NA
TGTGCCAGCAGCCTCGACATAGCTCGGGACAATGAGCAGTTCTTC
CASSLDIARDNEQFF
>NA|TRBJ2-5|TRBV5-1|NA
TGCGCCAGCAGCCTCGGACCGTTGGGGGAGACCCAGTACTTC
CASSLGPLGETQYF
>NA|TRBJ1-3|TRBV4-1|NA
TGCGCCAGCAGCCAAGATCCCGGGACTTTCGACTCTGGAAACACCATATATTTT
CASSQDPGTFDSGNTIYF
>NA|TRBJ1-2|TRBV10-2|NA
TGCGCCAGCAGTGAGTCGGAACAGGGCCGCCTCACCTTC
CASSESEQGRLTF
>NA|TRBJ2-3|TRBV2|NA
TGTGCCAGCAGTGTAGCAGATACGCAGTATTTT
CASSVADTQYF
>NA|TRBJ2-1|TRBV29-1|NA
TGCAGCGTCTCCCAGCTAGTAGGCTACAATGAGCAGTTCTTC
CSVSQLVGYNEQFF
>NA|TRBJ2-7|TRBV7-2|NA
TGTGCCAGCAGCCCGCGGGTCCCGAGGGTTGACGAGCAGTACTTC
CASSPRVPRVDEQYF
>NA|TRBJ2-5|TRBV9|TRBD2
TGTGCCAGCAGCGTAGACCTAGCGGGAGGGATCCAAGAGACCCAGTACTTC
CASSVDLAGGIQETQYF
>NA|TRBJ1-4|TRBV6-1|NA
TGTGCCAGCAGTGAAGCCATTGGTAGGGATAGGGGAAAACTGTTTTTT
CASSEAIGRDRGKLFF